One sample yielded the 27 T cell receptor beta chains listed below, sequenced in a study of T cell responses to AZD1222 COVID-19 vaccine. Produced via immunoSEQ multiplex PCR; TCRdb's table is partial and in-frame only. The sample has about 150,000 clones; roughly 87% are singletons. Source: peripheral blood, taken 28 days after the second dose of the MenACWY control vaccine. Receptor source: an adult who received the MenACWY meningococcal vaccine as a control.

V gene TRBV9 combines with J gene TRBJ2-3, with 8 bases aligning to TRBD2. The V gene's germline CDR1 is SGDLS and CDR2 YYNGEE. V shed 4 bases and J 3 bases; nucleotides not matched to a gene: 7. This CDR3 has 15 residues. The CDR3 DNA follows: TGTGCCAGCAGCACCCGGGAGGGCGCGACAGATACGCAGTATTTT. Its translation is CASSTREGATDTQYF.

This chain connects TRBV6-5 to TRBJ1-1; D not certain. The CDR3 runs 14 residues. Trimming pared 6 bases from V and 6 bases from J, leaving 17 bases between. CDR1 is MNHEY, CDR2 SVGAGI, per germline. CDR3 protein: CASRDGSPYAEAFF. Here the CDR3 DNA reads TGTGCCAGCAGAGATGGGTCACCGTACGCTGAAGCTTTCTTT.

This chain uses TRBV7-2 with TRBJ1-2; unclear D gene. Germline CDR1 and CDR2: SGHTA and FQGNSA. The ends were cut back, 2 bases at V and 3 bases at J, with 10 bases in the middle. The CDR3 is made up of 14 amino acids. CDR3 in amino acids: CASSLMDRDYGYTF. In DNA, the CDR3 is TGTGCCAGCAGCTTAATGGATCGCGACTATGGCTACACCTTC.

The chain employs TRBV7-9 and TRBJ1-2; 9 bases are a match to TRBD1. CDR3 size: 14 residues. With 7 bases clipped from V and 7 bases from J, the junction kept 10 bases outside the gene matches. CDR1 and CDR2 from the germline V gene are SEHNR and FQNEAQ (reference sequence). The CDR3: CASTRTDRGGGYTF. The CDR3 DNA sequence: TGTGCCAGCACCCGCACCGACAGGGGGGGTGGCTACACCTTC.

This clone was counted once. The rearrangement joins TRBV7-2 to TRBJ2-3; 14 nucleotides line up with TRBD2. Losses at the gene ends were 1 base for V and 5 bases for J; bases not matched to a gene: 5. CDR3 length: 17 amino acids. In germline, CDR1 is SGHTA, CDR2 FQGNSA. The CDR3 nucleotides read TGTGCCAGCAGCTTAGAGGGACTAGCGGGAGTGGGAGATACGCAGTATTTT. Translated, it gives CASSLEGLAGVGDTQYF. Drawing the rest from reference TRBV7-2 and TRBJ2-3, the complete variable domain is GAGVSQSPSNKVTEKGKDVELRCDPISGHTALYWYRQSLGQGLEFLIYFQGNSAPDKSGLPSDRFSAERTGGSVSTLTIQRTQQEDSAVYLCASSLEGLAGVGDTQYFGPGTRLTVL.

As DNA, the CDR3 is TGTGCCAGCAGGACCTCTCAGACCGGGGAGCTGTTTTTT. Translation: CASRTSQTGELFF. The V gene is TRBV2, the J gene TRBJ2-2; D unresolved. Germline-derived CDR1 and CDR2 are SNHLY and FYNNEI. The CDR3 totals 13 residues. V lost 6 bases to trimming and J lost 5 bases, with 10 bases between them.

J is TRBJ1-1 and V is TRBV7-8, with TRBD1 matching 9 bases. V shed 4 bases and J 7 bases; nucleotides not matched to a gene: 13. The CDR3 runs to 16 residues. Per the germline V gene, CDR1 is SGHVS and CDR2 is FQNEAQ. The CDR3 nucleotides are TGTGCCAGCAGCTCACCGGGACAGGGTATGTACGGTGAAGCTTTCTTT. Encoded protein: CASSSPGQGMYGEAFF.

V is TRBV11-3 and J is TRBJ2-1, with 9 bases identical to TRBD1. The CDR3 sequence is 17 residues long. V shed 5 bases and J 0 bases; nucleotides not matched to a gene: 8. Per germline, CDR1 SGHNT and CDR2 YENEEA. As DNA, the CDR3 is TGTGCCAGCAGCCGGACCCGGGACAGGGACTCCTACAATGAGCAGTTCTTC. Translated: CASSRTRDRDSYNEQFF.

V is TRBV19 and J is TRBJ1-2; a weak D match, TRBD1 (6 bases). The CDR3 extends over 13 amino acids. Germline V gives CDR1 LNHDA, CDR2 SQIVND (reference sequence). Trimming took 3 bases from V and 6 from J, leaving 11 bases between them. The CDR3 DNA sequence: TGTGCCAGTAGTATCGGTAGGGGGAATGGCTACACCTTC. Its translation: CASSIGRGNGYTF.

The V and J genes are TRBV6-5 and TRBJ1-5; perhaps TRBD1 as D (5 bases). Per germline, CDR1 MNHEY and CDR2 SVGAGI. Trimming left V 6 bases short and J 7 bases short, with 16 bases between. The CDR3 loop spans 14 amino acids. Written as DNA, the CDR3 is TGTGCCAGCAGGAAATTGCAGGGAGACCAGCCCCAGCATTTT. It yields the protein CASRKLQGDQPQHF.

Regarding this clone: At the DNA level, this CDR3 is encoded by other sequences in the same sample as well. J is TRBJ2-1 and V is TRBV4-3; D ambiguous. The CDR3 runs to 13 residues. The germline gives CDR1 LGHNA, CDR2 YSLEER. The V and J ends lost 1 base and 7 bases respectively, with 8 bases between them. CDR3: CASSQGLVNEQFF. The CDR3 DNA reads TGCGCCAGCAGCCAAGGTCTAGTAAATGAGCAGTTCTTC.

In DNA, the CDR3 is TGTGCCAGCAGCTTAGGTCTCGGCCACAATGAGCAGTTCTTC. Protein sequence: CASSLGLGHNEQFF. The V gene is TRBV7-2, the J gene TRBJ2-1; no firm D call. The length of the CDR3 is 14 residues. V lost 1 base to trimming and J lost 5 bases, with 9 bases between them. Germline V gene data show CDR1 as SGHTA and CDR2 as FQGNSA.

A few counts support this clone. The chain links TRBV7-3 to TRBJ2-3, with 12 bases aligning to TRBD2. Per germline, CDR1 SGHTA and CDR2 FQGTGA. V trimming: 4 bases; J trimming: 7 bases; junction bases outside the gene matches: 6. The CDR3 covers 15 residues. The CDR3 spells CASSWTSGVQNTQYF. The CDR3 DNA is TGTGCCAGCAGCTGGACTAGCGGGGTCCAGAATACGCAGTATTTT.

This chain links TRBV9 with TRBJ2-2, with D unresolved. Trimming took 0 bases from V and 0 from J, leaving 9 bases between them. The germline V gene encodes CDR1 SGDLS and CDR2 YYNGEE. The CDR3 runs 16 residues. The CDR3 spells CASSVEAFANTGELFF. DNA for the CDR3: TGTGCCAGCAGCGTAGAGGCTTTCGCGAACACCGGGGAGCTGTTTTTT.

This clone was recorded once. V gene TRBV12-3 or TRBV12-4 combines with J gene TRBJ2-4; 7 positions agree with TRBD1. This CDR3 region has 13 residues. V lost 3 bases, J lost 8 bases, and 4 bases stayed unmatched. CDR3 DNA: TGTGCCAGCAGTTTCCGACAGGGACACATTCAGTACTTC. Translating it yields CASSFRQGHIQYF.

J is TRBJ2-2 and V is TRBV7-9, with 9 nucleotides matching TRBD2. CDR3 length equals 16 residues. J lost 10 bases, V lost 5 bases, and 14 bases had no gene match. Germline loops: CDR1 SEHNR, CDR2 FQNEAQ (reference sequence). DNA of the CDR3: TGTGCCAGCAGCCTGGGGGCGGGGGGGCCGTTTGTGGAGCTGTTTTTT. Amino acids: CASSLGAGGPFVELFF.

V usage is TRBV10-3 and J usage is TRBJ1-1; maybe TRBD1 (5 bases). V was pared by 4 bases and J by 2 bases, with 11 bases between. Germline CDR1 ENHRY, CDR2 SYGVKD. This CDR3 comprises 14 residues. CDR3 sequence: CAISGRDQNTEAFF. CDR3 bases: TGTGCCATCAGTGGCCGGGACCAAAACACTGAAGCTTTCTTT.

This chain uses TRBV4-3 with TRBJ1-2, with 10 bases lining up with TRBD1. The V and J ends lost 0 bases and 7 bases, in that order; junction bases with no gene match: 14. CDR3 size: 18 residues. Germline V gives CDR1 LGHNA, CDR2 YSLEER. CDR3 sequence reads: CASSQDTHPTGGEVGYTF. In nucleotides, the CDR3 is TGCGCCAGCAGCCAAGATACCCACCCGACAGGGGGCGAGGTTGGCTACACCTTC.

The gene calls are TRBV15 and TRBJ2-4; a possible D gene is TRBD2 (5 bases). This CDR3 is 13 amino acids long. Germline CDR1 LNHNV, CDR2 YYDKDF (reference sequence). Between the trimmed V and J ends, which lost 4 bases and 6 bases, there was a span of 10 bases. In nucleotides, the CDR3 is TGTGCCACCAGCATTCGGACTGGAAACATTCAGTACTTC. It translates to CATSIRTGNIQYF.

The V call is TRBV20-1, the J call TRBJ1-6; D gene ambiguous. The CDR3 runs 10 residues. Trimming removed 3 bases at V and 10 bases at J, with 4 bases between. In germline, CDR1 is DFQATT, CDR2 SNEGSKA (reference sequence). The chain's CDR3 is CSASISPLHF. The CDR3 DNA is TGCAGTGCTAGCATCTCACCCCTCCACTTT.

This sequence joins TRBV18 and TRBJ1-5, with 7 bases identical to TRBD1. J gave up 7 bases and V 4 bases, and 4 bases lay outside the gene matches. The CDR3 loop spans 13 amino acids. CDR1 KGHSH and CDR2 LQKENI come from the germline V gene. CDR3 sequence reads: CASSLTGIQPQHF. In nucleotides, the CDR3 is TGTGCCAGCTCACTGACAGGGATCCAGCCCCAGCATTTT. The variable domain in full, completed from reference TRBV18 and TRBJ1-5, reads NAGVMQNPRHLVRRRGQEARLRCSPMKGHSHVYWYRQLPEEGLKFMVYLQKENIIDESGMPKERFSAEFPKEGPSILRIQQVVRGDSAAYFCASSLTGIQPQHFGDGTRLSIL.

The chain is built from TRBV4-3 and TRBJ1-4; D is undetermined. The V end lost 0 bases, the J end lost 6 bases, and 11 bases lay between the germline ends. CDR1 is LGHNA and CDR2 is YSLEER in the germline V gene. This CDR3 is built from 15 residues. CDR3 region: CASSQDLYEYEKLFF. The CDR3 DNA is TGCGCCAGCAGCCAAGATCTCTATGAATATGAAAAACTGTTTTTT.

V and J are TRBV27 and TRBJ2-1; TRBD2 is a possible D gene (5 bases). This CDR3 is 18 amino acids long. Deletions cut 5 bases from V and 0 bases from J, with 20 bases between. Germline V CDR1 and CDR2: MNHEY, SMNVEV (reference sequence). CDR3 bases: TGTGCCAGCAGTCCGGGGTCGAGACTCATATTCTCCTACAATGAGCAGTTCTTC. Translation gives CASSPGSRLIFSYNEQFF.

As DNA, the CDR3 is TGTGCCAGCAGCTTGGGTGGGGCTGGGCGGTCCTACGAGCAGTACTTC. Translating gives CASSLGGAGRSYEQYF. The rearrangement links TRBV5-6 to TRBJ2-7; D perhaps matches TRBD1 (5 bases). The CDR3 covers 16 residues. Germline V lookup: CDR1 SGHDT, CDR2 YYEEEE. Trimming shortened V by 0 bases and J by 1 base, and 14 bases separated the two germline ends.

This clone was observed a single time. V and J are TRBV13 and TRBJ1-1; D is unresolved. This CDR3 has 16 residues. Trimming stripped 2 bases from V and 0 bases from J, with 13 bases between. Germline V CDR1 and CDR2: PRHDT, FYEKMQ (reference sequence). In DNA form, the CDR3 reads TGTGCCAGCAGCTTATTTACGGGTTCGATGAACACTGAAGCTTTCTTT. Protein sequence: CASSLFTGSMNTEAFF.

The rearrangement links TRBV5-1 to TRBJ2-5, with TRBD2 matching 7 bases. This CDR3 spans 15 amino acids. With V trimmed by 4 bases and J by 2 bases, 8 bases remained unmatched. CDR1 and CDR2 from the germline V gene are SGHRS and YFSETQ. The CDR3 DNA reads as TGCGCCAGCAGCCAGAGAGCGGGAAGACAAGAGACCCAGTACTTC. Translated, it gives CASSQRAGRQETQYF.

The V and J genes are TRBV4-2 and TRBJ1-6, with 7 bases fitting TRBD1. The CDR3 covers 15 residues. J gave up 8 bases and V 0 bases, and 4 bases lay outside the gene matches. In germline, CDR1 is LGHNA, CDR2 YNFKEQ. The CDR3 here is CASSQDSQGDSPLHF. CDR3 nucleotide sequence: TGTGCCAGCAGCCAAGATTCCCAGGGGGATTCACCCCTCCACTTT.